This TCR beta chain appears in the sequencing data of a study of T cells in Graves' hyperthyroidism and ophthalmopathy (dated by TCRdb to 2018 to 2020). Background for the entire study: Peripheral blood samples were taken at the time of initial diagnosis, prior to any treatment. To identify distinguishing TCR V-J signatures, a discovery cohort of about 100 patients was used, comprising 43 with Graves' ophthalmopathy and around 57 with stable Graves' hyperthyroidism. Following sampling, methimazole starting at 30 mg daily was given to hyperthyroidism patients, and high-dose intravenous methylprednisolone was given to ophthalmopathy patients. According to the paper, TCR Vbeta CDR3 sequencing was carried out on some 140 peripheral blood samples, which came from about 45 ophthalmopathy, fewer than 80 hyperthyroidism and about 17 progressor patients. The roughly 91 discovery patients were randomly divided into training and test sets at a 7:3 ratio. Thyroid tissue and blood T-cell repertoires from several Graves' hyperthyroidism patients were also compared in the study. Prospective prediction of ophthalmopathy was tested in an independent validation cohort consisting of fewer than 20 hyperthyroidism patients and approximately 16 patients who later progressed to ophthalmopathy.

Graves' hyperthyroidism was defined as stable when no progression to ophthalmopathy occurred over 18 months of follow-up. Hyperthyroidism patients were aged 18 to 65 years and newly diagnosed, with disease duration of less than 2 months. Patients with uncontrolled infections, other autoimmune diseases, pregnancy or lactation were excluded. Diagnoses relied on clinical symptoms, serum thyroxine and TRAb, thyroid ultrasound and orbital computed tomography. PBMCs were isolated from about 9.1 ml of fresh peripheral blood by Ficoll-Paque density gradient centrifugation. Trizol reagent was used to extract total RNA, and RNA quality was then checked on an Agilent 2100 Bioanalyzer. The TCR beta CDR3 regions were amplified from RNA transcripts. The TCR CDR3 was subjected to a first round of RT-PCR using the HTBI primer set and the Qiagen OneStep RT-PCR kit. Libraries were constructed in a second round of multiplex PCR, after which size selection and purification were performed. The libraries were sequenced on an Illumina HiSeq2000 using paired-end 100 bp reads. From the authors' description of their analysis: SOAPnuke was used to process the raw data, with reads discarded if the reads contained adapters or uncalled bases, had a mean Phred below 15, or lacked an exact constant-primer or identifier match. High-quality paired reads were merged with COPE v1.2.5, and unique nucleotide sequences were defined as clonotypes. Clonotypes were aligned to IMGT TRBV, TRBD and TRBJ reference segments using MiTCR v1.1. Analysis was restricted to V-J combinations with a frequency above 0.0001, which covered 98% to 99.2% of repertoires. A TCS score was defined as the ratio of F50 (clonal expansion) to E x V (chaos), with BLOSUM62-based TCRdist applied between CDR3 peptides within each V-J. Welch's t-statistics and random forest reduced around 550 V-J features to about 13, which were used in a naive Bayes classifier (R e1071). Through fastp at Q25 and MiXCR, TCRdb rebuilt clones from the public reads, retaining in-frame beta chains. Under each unique CDR3 protein, matching rows form one entry showing the most common genes and DNA. TCRdb, not the original authors, processed these V and J calls. The sample profile shows some 500,000 distinct CDR3 sequences; 14% of them were found once. Roughly 17% of the sample is taken by the ten largest.

This clonotype appeared many times. Its antigen remains undetermined. No per-base quality is available; no much larger clone lies one base away. Results and caveats for the whole study, not just this receptor: In validation, the model predicted progression to ophthalmopathy with 60% to 71% sensitivity and around 72% specificity, a median of roughly seven months before onset. Most expanded thyroid clonotypes (frequency above 0.001) were also detected in blood, a finding suggesting that blood repertoires may reflect thyroid immune responses. Ophthalmopathy was separated from stable hyperthyroidism by a 13 V-J signature model, with approximately 90% sensitivity and 81% to 82% specificity obtained in cross-validation and 80%/75% obtained in testing. Sample size was not statistically predetermined, and blinding of investigators to group allocation was not performed.

Sequencing was carried out using blood. This receptor was taken from a woman aged 18-29 years with Graves' hyperthyroidism.

The CDR3 region reads CATQMARDIYEQYF. The nucleotide sequence reads TGTGCCACCCAGATGGCACGGGACATCTACGAGCAGTACTTC. The V and J genes are TRBV6-1 and TRBJ2-7; a weak D assignment points to TRBD1 (6 bases agree). V gives up 10 bases and J gives up 3 bases, and the segment between their germline ends measures 19 bases. CDR1 and CDR2, per the germline V gene, are MNHNS and SASEGT. Inclusive of the bounding cysteine and phenylalanine, the CDR3 is 14 residues long. This entry keeps only the CDR3 DNA: 42 bases, framed from base 1.